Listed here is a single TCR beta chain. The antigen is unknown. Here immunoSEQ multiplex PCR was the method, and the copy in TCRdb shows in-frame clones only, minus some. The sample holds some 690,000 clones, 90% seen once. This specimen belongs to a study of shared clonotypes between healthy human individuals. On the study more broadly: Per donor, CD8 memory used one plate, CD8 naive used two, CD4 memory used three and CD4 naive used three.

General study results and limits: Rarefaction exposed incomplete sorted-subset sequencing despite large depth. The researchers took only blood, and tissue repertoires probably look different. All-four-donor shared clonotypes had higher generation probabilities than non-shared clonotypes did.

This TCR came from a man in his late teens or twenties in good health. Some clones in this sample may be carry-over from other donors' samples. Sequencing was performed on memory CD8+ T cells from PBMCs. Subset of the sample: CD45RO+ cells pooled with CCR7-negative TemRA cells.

The CDR3 spells CASSPRQGSVSGELFF. The DNA of the CDR3 is TGTGCCAGCTCACCTAGACAGGGTTCGGTCTCCGGGGAGCTGTTTTTT. The V gene is TRBV18, the J gene TRBJ2-2; 7 nucleotides agree with TRBD1. Trimming cost V 3 bases and J 6 bases; bases outside gene matches: 10. The CDR3 length is 16 residues. Germline loops: CDR1 KGHSH, CDR2 LQKENI.